This is a list of T cell receptor beta chains from one sample in a study of T-cell reconstitution after alpha-beta-depleted transplantation in children. One entry per CDR3 protein, called by TCRdb with MiXCR from the PCR reads. The table shows almost 400,000 distinct CDR3 sequences, with over 20% occurring only once. This material consisted of PBMCs from the stem cell graft donor, taken from the stem cell graft. These receptor sequences come from a human donor who donated a stem cell graft to a child with acute myeloid leukemia. Each CDR3 is given without its conserved first and last residue. Each record gives: D gene, J gene, V gene, CDR3 length, CDR3 protein. D genes are given only for firm matches.

D gene: TRBD2
J gene: TRBJ2-1
V gene: TRBV28
CDR3 length: 19
CDR3 protein: ASSFHKRLAGGFKGDNEQF

D gene: -
J gene: TRBJ2-3
V gene: TRBV12-3/TRBV12-4
CDR3 length: 13
CDR3 protein: ASSFSAASTDTQY

D gene: TRBD2
J gene: TRBJ2-2
V gene: TRBV6-4
CDR3 length: 13
CDR3 protein: ASSEELAGAGELF

D gene: -
J gene: TRBJ2-7
V gene: TRBV24-1
CDR3 length: 12
CDR3 protein: ATSTTGPPYEQY

D gene: -
J gene: TRBJ2-5
V gene: TRBV5-1
CDR3 length: 11
CDR3 protein: ASSIGIKETQY

D gene: -
J gene: TRBJ2-1
V gene: TRBV29-1
CDR3 length: 9
CDR3 protein: SVGHYNEQF

D gene: TRBD2
J gene: TRBJ2-1
V gene: TRBV11-2
CDR3 length: 13
CDR3 protein: ASNLISGGHNEQF

D gene: -
J gene: TRBJ1-1
V gene: TRBV27
CDR3 length: 13
CDR3 protein: ASSLRGAGVTEAF

D gene: TRBD2
J gene: TRBJ2-1
V gene: TRBV20-1
CDR3 length: 14
CDR3 protein: SAMGLADTSYNEQF

D gene: -
J gene: TRBJ1-5
V gene: TRBV12-3/TRBV12-4
CDR3 length: 11
CDR3 protein: ASSLEANQPQH

D gene: -
J gene: TRBJ2-7
V gene: TRBV5-1
CDR3 length: 12
CDR3 protein: ASSSRGQAYEQY

D gene: TRBD2
J gene: TRBJ2-3
V gene: TRBV20-1
CDR3 length: 15
CDR3 protein: SARGANSGRSTDTQY

D gene: TRBD2
J gene: TRBJ2-7
V gene: TRBV18
CDR3 length: 13
CDR3 protein: ASSPLQGGFFEQY

D gene: -
J gene: TRBJ2-1
V gene: TRBV2
CDR3 length: 12
CDR3 protein: ASIGASSYNEQF

D gene: TRBD2
J gene: TRBJ2-1
V gene: TRBV7-6
CDR3 length: 15
CDR3 protein: ASSLAGIAGLYNEQF

D gene: -
J gene: TRBJ1-1
V gene: TRBV29-1
CDR3 length: 9
CDR3 protein: SADSYTEAF

D gene: -
J gene: TRBJ1-3
V gene: TRBV6-5
CDR3 length: 12
CDR3 protein: ASSYWGAGNTIY

D gene: TRBD2
J gene: TRBJ2-1
V gene: TRBV11-2
CDR3 length: 15
CDR3 protein: ASSLDRAGGHSNEQF

D gene: -
J gene: TRBJ2-7
V gene: TRBV7-8
CDR3 length: 14
CDR3 protein: ASSLASGWSFYEQY

D gene: TRBD2
J gene: TRBJ2-1
V gene: TRBV2
CDR3 length: 13
CDR3 protein: ASSESSGPYNEQF

D gene: TRBD2
J gene: TRBJ2-2
V gene: TRBV6-2/TRBV6-3
CDR3 length: 13
CDR3 protein: ASTTSGMNTGELF

D gene: -
J gene: TRBJ2-1
V gene: TRBV25-1
CDR3 length: 13
CDR3 protein: ASSESIGGRFGQF

D gene: -
J gene: TRBJ2-5
V gene: TRBV12-3/TRBV12-4
CDR3 length: 11
CDR3 protein: ASRTGRVETQY

D gene: TRBD1
J gene: TRBJ2-7
V gene: TRBV15
CDR3 length: 14
CDR3 protein: ATSRDPGQTSYEQY

D gene: TRBD1
J gene: TRBJ2-1
V gene: TRBV20-1
CDR3 length: 10
CDR3 protein: SASDRVDEQF

D gene: TRBD2
J gene: TRBJ2-7
V gene: TRBV12-3/TRBV12-4
CDR3 length: 14
CDR3 protein: ASSSPRASGSYEQY

D gene: TRBD1
J gene: TRBJ2-5
V gene: TRBV5-1
CDR3 length: 12
CDR3 protein: ASSIGTGLETQY

D gene: -
J gene: TRBJ2-3
V gene: TRBV5-1
CDR3 length: 14
CDR3 protein: ASSFSRGANLNTQY

D gene: TRBD1
J gene: TRBJ1-5
V gene: TRBV12-3/TRBV12-4
CDR3 length: 14
CDR3 protein: ASSSNRQGVDQPQH